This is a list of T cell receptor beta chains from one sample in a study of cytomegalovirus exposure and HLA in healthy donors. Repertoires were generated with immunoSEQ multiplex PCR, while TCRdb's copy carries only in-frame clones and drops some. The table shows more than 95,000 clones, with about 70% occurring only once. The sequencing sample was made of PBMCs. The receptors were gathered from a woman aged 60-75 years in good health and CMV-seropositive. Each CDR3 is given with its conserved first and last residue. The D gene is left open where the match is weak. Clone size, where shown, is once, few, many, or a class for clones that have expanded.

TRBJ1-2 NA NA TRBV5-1 CASSFWANYGYTF TGCGCCAGCAGCTTTTGGGCAAACTATGGCTACACCTTC
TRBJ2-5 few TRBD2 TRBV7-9 CASTPSGGSVGETQYF TGTGCCAGCACCCCAAGCGGGGGGTCCGTCGGAGAGACCCAGTACTTC
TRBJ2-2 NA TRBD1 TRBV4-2 CASSQAGTAVELFF TGTGCCAGCAGCCAAGCCGGGACAGCAGTGGAGCTGTTTTTT
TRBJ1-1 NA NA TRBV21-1 CASSKALFFTEAFF TGTGCCAGCAGCAAAGCCCTTTTCTTCACTGAAGCTTTCTTT
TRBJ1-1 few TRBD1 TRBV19 CASSTRDSMNTEAFF TGTGCCAGTAGTACCCGGGACAGTATGAACACTGAAGCTTTCTTT
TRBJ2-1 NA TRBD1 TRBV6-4 CASSESGTVLHEQFF TGTGCCAGCAGTGAGTCCGGGACAGTTTTACATGAGCAGTTCTTC
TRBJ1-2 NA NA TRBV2 CASSENGRGGYGYTF TGTGCCAGCAGTGAAAACGGCAGGGGTGGCTATGGCTACACCTTC
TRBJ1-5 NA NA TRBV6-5 CASSRTGLHQPQHF TGTGCCAGCAGCCGTACAGGGCTTCATCAGCCCCAGCATTTT
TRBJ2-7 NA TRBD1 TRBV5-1 CASKLLGQGTYEQYF TGCGCCAGCAAATTACTGGGACAGGGGACCTACGAGCAGTACTTC
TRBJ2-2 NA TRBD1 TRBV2 CATSTGGAGTGELFF TGTGCCACCTCAACAGGGGGCGCGGGCACCGGGGAGCTGTTTTTT
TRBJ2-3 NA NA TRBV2 CASSRGWIATDTQYF TGTGCCAGCAGCAGGGGATGGATTGCCACAGATACGCAGTATTTT
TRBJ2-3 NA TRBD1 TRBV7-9 CASSLWDRGTDTQYF TGTGCCAGCAGCTTATGGGACAGGGGTACAGATACGCAGTATTTT
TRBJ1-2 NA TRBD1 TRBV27 CASSPKGQGVYGYTF TGTGCCAGCAGTCCCAAGGGACAGGGGGTGTATGGCTACACCTTC
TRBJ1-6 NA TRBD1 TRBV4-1 CASSQEIAGTGVRSPLHF TGCGCCAGCAGCCAAGAAATCGCCGGGACAGGGGTTCGTTCACCCCTCCACTTT
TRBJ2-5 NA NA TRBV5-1 CASSLGPKETQYF TGCGCCAGCAGCTTGGGTCCTAAAGAGACCCAGTACTTC
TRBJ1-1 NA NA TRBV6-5 CASSYSPGADTEAFF TGTGCCAGCAGTTACTCACCAGGGGCTGACACTGAAGCTTTCTTT
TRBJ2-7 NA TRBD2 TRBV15 CATSSGTSGRNEQYF TGTGCCACCAGCAGCGGGACTAGCGGGAGAAACGAGCAGTACTTC
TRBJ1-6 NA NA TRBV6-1 CASSETRNNSPLHF TGTGCCAGCAGTGAGACAAGAAATAATTCACCCCTCCACTTT
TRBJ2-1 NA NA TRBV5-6 CASSLDVRDYNEQFF TGTGCCAGCAGCTTGGATGTGAGGGACTACAATGAGCAGTTCTTC
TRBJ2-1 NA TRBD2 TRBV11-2 CASSSGLPSYNEQFF TGTGCCAGCAGCTCGGGACTACCCTCCTACAATGAGCAGTTCTTC
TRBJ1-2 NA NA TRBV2 CASRGLVYGYTF TGTGCCAGCAGGGGGCTTGTATATGGCTACACCTTC
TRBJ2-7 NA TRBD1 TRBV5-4 CASSQTGASSYEQYF TGTGCCAGCAGCCAGACAGGGGCTAGCTCCTACGAGCAGTACTTC
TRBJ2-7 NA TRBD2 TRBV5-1 CASSLRAGGLSEQYF TGCGCCAGCAGCTTGAGAGCGGGAGGTCTCTCCGAGCAGTACTTC
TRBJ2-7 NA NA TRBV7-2 CASSLGRYEQYF TGTGCCAGCAGCTTAGGTAGATACGAGCAGTACTTC
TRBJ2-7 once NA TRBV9 CASSVGDRPTLGEQYF TGTGCCAGCAGCGTGGGCGACCGGCCTACTCTCGGCGAGCAGTACTTC
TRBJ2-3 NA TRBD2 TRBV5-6 CASSLAAGVADTQYF TGTGCCAGCAGCTTGGCCGCGGGAGTAGCAGATACGCAGTATTTT
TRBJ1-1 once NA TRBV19 CASSIRPPGGEAFF TGTGCCAGTAGTATCCGGCCGCCCGGAGGGGAAGCTTTCTTT
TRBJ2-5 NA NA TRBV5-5 CASSLIVRQGETQYF TGTGCCAGCAGCTTGATAGTCCGACAAGGAGAGACCCAGTACTTC
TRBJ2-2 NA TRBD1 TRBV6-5 CASSSPGTGNTGELFF TGTGCCAGCAGTTCCCCCGGGACAGGGAACACCGGGGAGCTGTTTTTT
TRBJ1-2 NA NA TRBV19 CASSTNYGYTF TGTGCCAGTAGCACTAACTATGGCTACACCTTC
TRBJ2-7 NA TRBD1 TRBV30 CAWSPGTGAYEQYF TGTGCCTGGAGTCCCGGGACAGGAGCCTACGAGCAGTACTTC
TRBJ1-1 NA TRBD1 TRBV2 CASRDLRDRANTEAFF TGTGCCAGCAGAGACTTAAGGGACAGGGCGAACACTGAAGCTTTCTTT
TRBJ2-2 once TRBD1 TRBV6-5 CASQYNRGLLGELFF TGTGCCTCTCAATATAACAGGGGTTTACTGGGGGAGCTGTTTTTT
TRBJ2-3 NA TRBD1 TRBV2 CASSGQGVDTQYF TGTGCCAGCAGCGGACAGGGGGTAGATACGCAGTATTTT
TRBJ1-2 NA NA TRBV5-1 CASSLASDSHYGYTF TGCGCCAGCAGCTTGGCCAGCGACAGCCACTATGGCTACACCTTC
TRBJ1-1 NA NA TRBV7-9 CASSELGGTEAFF TGTGCCAGCAGCGAACTTGGCGGGACTGAAGCTTTCTTT
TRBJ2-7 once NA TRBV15 CATSREAGPREQYF TGTGCCACCAGCAGAGAGGCGGGCCCCAGGGAGCAGTACTTC
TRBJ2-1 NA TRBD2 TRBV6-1 CASSTGTSGTNEQFF TGTGCCAGCAGTACTGGGACTAGCGGGACGAATGAGCAGTTCTTC
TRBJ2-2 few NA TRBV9 CASSVAVGARTGELFF TGTGCCAGCAGCGTAGCCGTTGGGGCGCGGACCGGGGAGCTGTTTTTT
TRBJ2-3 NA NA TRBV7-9 CASSLGLTGSTDTQYF TGTGCCAGCAGCTTAGGCCTCACGGGGAGCACAGATACGCAGTATTTT
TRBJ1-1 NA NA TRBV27 CASSLLHSNTEAFF TGTGCCAGCAGTTTACTTCACAGCAACACTGAAGCTTTCTTT
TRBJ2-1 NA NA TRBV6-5 CASSLRGNEQFF TGTGCCAGCAGTTTAAGGGGTAATGAGCAGTTCTTC
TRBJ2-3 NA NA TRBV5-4 CASSLEAGTDTQYF TGTGCCAGCAGCTTGGAAGCGGGCACAGATACGCAGTATTTT
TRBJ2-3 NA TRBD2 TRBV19 CASSPRFSGSADTQYF TGTGCCAGTAGCCCGAGATTTAGCGGGAGCGCAGATACGCAGTATTTT
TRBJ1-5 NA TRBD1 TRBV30 CAWSGGPGTEYQPQHF TGTGCCTGGAGTGGTGGGCCCGGGACAGAATATCAGCCCCAGCATTTT
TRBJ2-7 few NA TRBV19 CASRPRGTTYEQYF TGTGCCAGTAGACCCCGAGGGACAACTTACGAGCAGTACTTC
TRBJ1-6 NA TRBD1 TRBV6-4 CASNKTGTGRSPLHF TGTGCCAGCAACAAAACCGGGACAGGGCGATCACCCCTCCACTTT
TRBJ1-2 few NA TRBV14 CASSLREGGNYGYTF TGTGCCAGCAGCCTTCGGGAGGGAGGCAACTATGGCTACACCTTC
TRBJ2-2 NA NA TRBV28 CASSKGGVNTGELFF TGTGCCAGCAGTAAGGGGGGGGTTAACACCGGGGAGCTGTTTTTT